Each of the 24 T cell receptor beta chains below was sequenced from the same sample in a study of blood T cell repertoires in COVID-19. The data were produced by immunoSEQ multiplex PCR, yet TCRdb's version contains in-frame clones alone and is incomplete. The table lists fewer than 80,000 clones, approximately 82% of them singletons. The sequencing input was peripheral blood. Receptors were obtained from a woman of 80 years or more with acute or convalescent COVID-19.

The rearrangement links TRBV11-1 to TRBJ1-3, with no clear D. This CDR3 comprises 15 residues. The V gene lost 4 bases and the J gene lost 4 bases, with 14 bases spanning the gap. Germline loops: CDR1 SGHAT, CDR2 FQDESV (reference sequence). CDR3 in DNA: TGTGCCAGCAGCTGGGCCTCCCAGTCGGGAAACACCATATATTTT. Its translation: CASSWASQSGNTIYF.

The rearrangement links TRBV6-4 to TRBJ1-1; D may be TRBD1 (6 bases). The CDR3 is 15 residues long. Germline V gene lookup returns CDR1 MRHNA and CDR2 SNTAGT. V lost 7 bases to trimming and J lost 3 bases, with 18 bases between them. CDR3 nucleotide sequence: TGTGCCAGCACACCCGACTGGGGGCGCGACACTGAAGCTTTCTTT. Protein product: CASTPDWGRDTEAFF.

This chain joins TRBV6-5 and TRBJ1-1; 7 bases agree with TRBD1. The V segment lost 6 bases and the J segment 11 bases; nucleotides outside the gene matches: 15. The CDR3 contains 14 residues. Germline-derived CDR1 and CDR2 are MNHEY and SVGAGI. The CDR3 loop is CASRLRTGVGAAFF. The CDR3 coding sequence is TGTGCCAGCAGGCTAAGAACAGGGGTTGGTGCGGCTTTCTTT.

This clone was recorded a few times. This chain connects TRBV12-5 to TRBJ1-5; 10 bases are shared with TRBD1. The V gene end was trimmed by 9 bases and the J gene end by 6 bases; junction bases not matched to a gene: 5. Germline V lookup: CDR1 LGHNT, CDR2 FRNRAP. The CDR3 has 13 residues. The CDR3 reads CASPGQGTQPQHF. CDR3 coding DNA: TGTGCTAGCCCGGGACAGGGGACTCAGCCCCAGCATTTT.

This sequence joins TRBV6-4 and TRBJ2-1; TRBD1 aligns across 10 bases. The V segment lost 2 bases and the J segment 7 bases; nucleotides outside the gene matches: 5. CDR3 length equals 15 residues. CDR1 is MRHNA and CDR2 is SNTAGT in the germline V gene. This CDR3 reads CASSDRTGGFNEQFF. The CDR3 DNA reads TGTGCCAGCAGTGACAGGACAGGGGGTTTTAATGAGCAGTTCTTC.

This clone was recorded a few times. The CDR3 here is CASSLGTGSYNSPLHF. The CDR3 nucleotides are TGTGCCAGCAGCTTGGGGACAGGCTCCTATAATTCACCCCTCCACTTT. This sequence joins TRBV7-9 and TRBJ1-6; 8 bases line up with TRBD1. Germline CDR1 reads SEHNR; CDR2 reads FQNEAQ (reference sequence). The CDR3 covers 16 residues. Trimming at V came to 3 bases and at J to 0 bases, leaving 1 base not matched to a gene.

This chain connects TRBV5-5 to TRBJ1-3; possible D gene TRBD1, 5 bases. Deletions cut 4 bases from V and 2 bases from J, with 10 bases between. CDR3 length: 14 residues. Germline loops: CDR1 SGHKS, CDR2 YYEKEE (reference sequence). The CDR3, as DNA: TGTGCCAGCAGCCTTGACAGAACTGGAAACACCATATATTTT. Protein sequence: CASSLDRTGNTIYF. Filled out from reference TRBV5-5 and TRBJ1-3, the complete variable domain reads DAGVTQSPTHLIKTRGQQVTLRCSPISGHKSVSWYQQVLGQGPQFIFQYYEKEERGRGNFPDRFSARQFPNYSSELNVNALLLGDSALYLCASSLDRTGNTIYFGEGSWLTVV.

The rearrangement links TRBV7-9 to TRBJ2-7; D is perhaps TRBD2 (5 bases). The length of the CDR3 is 12 residues. Deletions cut 7 bases from V and 1 base from J, with 8 bases between. CDR1 is SEHNR and CDR2 is FQNEAQ in the germline V gene (reference sequence). CDR3 residues: CASKRASYEQYF. CDR3 DNA: TGTGCCAGCAAGAGGGCATCCTACGAGCAGTACTTC. The whole variable domain, filled in from reference TRBV7-9 and TRBJ2-7, reads DTGVSQNPRHKITKRGQNVTFRCDPISEHNRLYWYRQTLGQGPEFLTYFQNEAQLEKSRLLSDRFSAERPKGSFSTLEIQRTEQGDSAMYLCASKRASYEQYFGPGTRLTVT.

This rearrangement joins TRBV6-5 to TRBJ1-6; D uncertain. V was pared by 0 bases and J by 7 bases, with 10 bases between. The germline CDR1 and CDR2 sequences are MNHEY and SVGAGI. The CDR3 is 15 residues long. The CDR3 coding sequence is TGTGCCAGCAGTTACTCTTTTGGGGAGAATTCACCCCTCCACTTT. Translation: CASSYSFGENSPLHF.

The chain carries TRBV18 and TRBJ1-2, with D possibly matching TRBD1 (5 bases). Per the germline V gene, CDR1 is KGHSH and CDR2 is LQKENI. The germline V and J ends were trimmed by 3 bases and 4 bases, with 15 bases remaining between them. This CDR3 is 15 amino acids long. CDR3 amino acids: CASSPREGAAYGYTF. The CDR3 nucleotides read TGTGCCAGCTCACCCAGGGAGGGTGCCGCCTATGGCTACACCTTC. The full variable domain, with the rest looked up from reference TRBV18 and TRBJ1-2, is NAGVMQNPRHLVRRRGQEARLRCSPMKGHSHVYWYRQLPEEGLKFMVYLQKENIIDESGMPKERFSAEFPKEGPSILRIQQVVRGDSAAYFCASSPREGAAYGYTFGSGTRLTVV.

This chain links TRBV2 with TRBJ1-2; 7 nucleotides match TRBD1. There are 11 residues in the CDR3. Trimming took 8 bases from V and 3 from J; bases not matched to a gene: 0. CDR1 and CDR2 from the germline V gene are SNHLY and FYNNEI. CDR3 protein: CASGTDYGYTF. CDR3 in DNA: TGTGCCAGCGGGACAGACTATGGCTACACCTTC. Full variable domain (missing parts from reference TRBV2 and TRBJ1-2): EPEVTQTPSHQVTQMGQEVILRCVPISNHLYFYWYRQILGQKVEFLVSFYNNEISEKSEIFDDQFSVERPDGSNFTLKIRSTKLEDSAMYFCASGTDYGYTFGSGTRLTVV.

The chain couples TRBV6-5 to TRBJ1-2; D perhaps matches TRBD1 (6 bases). CDR3 length equals 16 residues. The V gene lost 4 bases and the J gene lost 5 bases, with 20 bases spanning the gap. Germline values: CDR1 MNHEY, CDR2 SVGAGI. The CDR3 sequence: CASSSEQGSGKYGYTF. The DNA of the CDR3 is TGTGCCAGCAGTTCGGAACAGGGTTCCGGCAAATATGGCTACACCTTC.

This chain connects TRBV7-9 to TRBJ1-5, with D perhaps matching TRBD1 (5 bases). Germline assignment: CDR1 SEHNR and CDR2 FQNEAQ (reference sequence). V was cut by 1 base and J by 5 bases, with 6 bases left in between. This CDR3 has 13 residues. The CDR3 spells CASSLGGDQPQHF. DNA for the CDR3: TGTGCCAGCAGCTTAGGGGGGGATCAGCCCCAGCATTTT.

The chain employs TRBV29-1 and TRBJ2-1; perhaps TRBD2 as D (6 bases). The CDR3 has 11 amino acids. CDR1 SQVTM and CDR2 ANQGSEA come from the germline V gene. V was shortened by 7 bases and J by 9 bases, with 13 bases between the two germline ends. CDR3 nucleotides: TGCAGCGCATCCGGGACTCGTGAGCAGTTCTTC. It translates to CSASGTREQFF.

V gene TRBV19 combines with J gene TRBJ1-4; TRBD1 agrees at 7 bases. The CDR3 length is 16 residues. CDR1 is LNHDA and CDR2 is SQIVND in the germline V gene (reference sequence). V gave up 1 base and J gave up 8 bases; unmatched junction bases: 10. CDR3 loop: CASSIVRQGVGEKLFF. CDR3 DNA sequence: TGTGCCAGTAGTATAGTAAGACAGGGTGTCGGCGAAAAACTGTTTTTT. Together with reference TRBV19 and TRBJ1-4, the CDR3 gives the full variable domain: DGGITQSPKYLFRKEGQNVTLSCEQNLNHDAMYWYRQDPGQGLRLIYYSQIVNDFQKGDIAEGYSVSREKKESFPLTVTSAQKNPTAFYLCASSIVRQGVGEKLFFGSGTQLSVL.

This clone was seen a handful of times. The rearrangement joins TRBV7-2 to TRBJ2-5, with D maybe TRBD2 (6 bases). This CDR3 comprises 15 residues. Trimming took off 8 bases at V and 0 bases at J, with 16 bases between the two ends. Germline loops: CDR1 SGHTA, CDR2 FQGNSA. The CDR3 DNA reads TGTGCCAGCGGATGGACTATCGAAGACCAAGAGACCCAGTACTTC. It translates to CASGWTIEDQETQYF.

The CDR3 DNA sequence: TGTGCCAGCAGCCCATTCAGGGCTAGCGGGGTACCGCAGACCCAGTACTTC. This sequence encodes CASSPFRASGVPQTQYF. This sequence joins TRBV11-2 and TRBJ2-5, with 9 bases lining up with TRBD2. Germline V gives CDR1 SGHAT, CDR2 FQNNGV. This CDR3 has 17 amino acids. The trim removed 5 bases at V and 6 bases at J, leaving 16 bases unmatched.

This rearrangement joins TRBV7-9 to TRBJ2-7, with 8 bases matching TRBD1. J gave up 4 bases and V 5 bases, and 13 bases lay outside the gene matches. CDR1 is SEHNR, CDR2 FQNEAQ, per germline (reference sequence). This CDR3 contains 16 residues. CDR3 in DNA: TGTGCCAGCAGCCCCACAACGGGACAGGCGGCTTACGAGCAGTACTTC. Its translation is CASSPTTGQAAYEQYF. The entire variable domain, with the rest obtained from reference TRBV7-9 and TRBJ2-7, is as follows: DTGVSQNPRHKITKRGQNVTFRCDPISEHNRLYWYRQTLGQGPEFLTYFQNEAQLEKSRLLSDRFSAERPKGSFSTLEIQRTEQGDSAMYLCASSPTTGQAAYEQYFGPGTRLTVT.

The chain recombines TRBV3-1 (or the pseudogene TRBV3-2) with TRBJ2-1, with 7 bases aligning to TRBD2. The germline gives CDR1 LGHDT, CDR2 YNNKEL (reference sequence). This CDR3 is 15 amino acids long. V was pared by 4 bases and J by 6 bases, with 9 bases of the junction left unmatched. The CDR3 here is CASSLQWGGSNEQFF. CDR3 DNA: TGTGCCAGCAGCCTCCAATGGGGGGGGAGCAATGAGCAGTTCTTC.

The chain recombines TRBV10-1 with TRBJ2-3; D possibly corresponds to TRBD2 (6 bases). This CDR3 region has 14 residues. Between the trimmed V and J ends, which lost 4 bases and 2 bases, there was a span of 10 bases. Germline CDR1 and CDR2: WNHNN and SYGVQD (reference sequence). The chain's CDR3 is CASSVRGTTDTQYF. The CDR3 DNA reads TGCGCCAGCAGTGTCCGGGGGACCACAGATACGCAGTATTTT.

The V call is TRBV30, the J call TRBJ1-2; 8 nucleotides match TRBD1. Germline assignment: CDR1 GTSNPN and CDR2 SVGIG (reference sequence). Unmatched junction bases numbered 4, after V lost 2 bases and J lost 5 bases. The CDR3 covers 13 residues. CDR3 sequence reads: CAWSQGANYGYTF. The CDR3 region has the DNA TGTGCCTGGAGTCAGGGGGCGAATTATGGCTACACCTTC.

This chain joins TRBV7-6 and TRBJ1-4; 9 bases match TRBD1. The CDR3 is 16 amino acids. Per germline, CDR1 SGHVS and CDR2 FNYEAQ. J lost 3 bases, V lost 5 bases, and 7 bases had no gene match. The CDR3 bases are TGTGCCAGCAGCACTGGGACAGGGTGGGCTAATGAAAAACTGTTTTTT. It codes for CASSTGTGWANEKLFF. The whole variable domain, remainder taken from reference TRBV7-6 and TRBJ1-4, is GAGVSQSPRYKVTKRGQDVALRCDPISGHVSLYWYRQALGQGPEFLTYFNYEAQQDKSGLPNDRFSAERPEGSISTLTIQRTEQRDSAMYRCASSTGTGWANEKLFFGSGTQLSVL.

The V gene is TRBV3-1 (or the pseudogene TRBV3-2), the J gene TRBJ2-3, with 7 bases lining up with TRBD2. CDR1 and CDR2 from the germline V gene are LGHDT and YNNKEL (reference sequence). J lost 4 bases, V lost 5 bases, and 9 bases had no gene match. The CDR3 has 15 amino acids. The CDR3 nucleotides are TGTGCCAGCAGCGCATCGGGGGGAAGGGCAGATACGCAGTATTTT. Its protein is CASSASGGRADTQYF.

This clone was seen a few times. The chain recombines TRBV12-3 or TRBV12-4 with TRBJ1-1, with D maybe TRBD1 (5 bases). The length of the CDR3 is 13 residues. V lost 5 bases to trimming and J lost 1 base, with 8 bases between them. CDR3 nucleotide sequence: TGTGCCAGCAGTGGCGGGGCGAACACTGAAGCTTTCTTT. Residues: CASSGGANTEAFF.